The T cell receptor (beta chain) under discussion was sequenced for a study of siplizumab effects on memory and regulatory T cells. The study's findings and limits: No assignable naive or memory phenotype existed for roughly 75-95% of proliferating CD4+ or CD8+ clones. There were only a minor fraction of alloreactive clones that mapped to unstimulated subsets.

Assays covered about 10^5 TCR templates per sample. The assay was immunoSEQ multiplex PCR, and TCRdb's table has in-frame clones only and misses some. The data contain 80,000 to 130,000 clones, more than 85% of them singletons. This CDR3 region has 14 residues. V lost 0 bases and J lost 4, with 8 bases in between. In germline, CDR1 is MNHNS, CDR2 SASEGT. In the case of this clone: What it binds is not known.

What was sequenced was CD4+ T cells sorted from blood. This TCR was recovered from a human donor in good health. Some clones in this sample may be carry-over from other donors' samples. This chain links TRBV6-1 with TRBJ2-3, with unresolved D. The CDR3 region has the DNA TGTGCCAGCAGTGAAGCGTTCCCTCCAGATACGCAGTATTTT. This encodes CASSEAFPPDTQYF.